A selection of T cell receptor beta chains follows, all from one sample in a study of beta chain features in type 1 diabetes. Measured with immunoSEQ multiplex PCR; TCRdb has only the in-frame clones, and not every one. The repertoire has approximately 44,000 clones, about 66% of them found once; the top ten carry about 2%. The sequenced sample consisted of Tregs from blood. These receptors all stem from a young woman with type 1 diabetes. CDR3s include the opening cysteine and the closing phenylalanine or tryptophan. A D gene is named only where the DNA matches it firmly. Only part of the rows carry a size: once, few, many, or a class if the clone is expanded.

clone_size: .
j_call: TRBJ1-6
v_call: TRBV2
d_call: .
cdr3_aa: CASTKGPPGSPLHF
cdr3_nt: TGTGCCAGCACCAAAGGTCCTCCGGGATCACCCCTCCACTTT

clone_size: .
j_call: TRBJ2-6
v_call: TRBV29-1
d_call: .
cdr3_aa: CSVGAGANVLTF
cdr3_nt: TGCAGCGTTGGAGCCGGGGCCAACGTCCTGACTTTC

clone_size: once
j_call: TRBJ2-7
v_call: TRBV10-2
d_call: .
cdr3_aa: CASSEGRRASYEQYF
cdr3_nt: TGCGCCAGCAGTGAGGGGCGGCGGGCATCCTACGAGCAGTACTTC

clone_size: few
j_call: TRBJ1-4
v_call: TRBV30
d_call: .
cdr3_aa: CAWSREKLFF
cdr3_nt: TGTGCCTGGAGTCGTGAAAAACTGTTTTTT

clone_size: .
j_call: TRBJ2-2
v_call: TRBV7-2
d_call: .
cdr3_aa: CASSSAVGAGELFF
cdr3_nt: TGTGCCAGCAGCTCAGCAGTCGGTGCCGGGGAGCTGTTTTTT

clone_size: .
j_call: TRBJ1-5
v_call: TRBV28
d_call: TRBD1
cdr3_aa: CASSSPGQGAQPQHF
cdr3_nt: TGTGCCAGCAGTTCCCCGGGACAGGGGGCTCAGCCCCAGCATTTT

clone_size: .
j_call: TRBJ1-5
v_call: TRBV19
d_call: .
cdr3_aa: CASSMTVFLNQPQHF
cdr3_nt: TGTGCCAGTAGTATGACTGTCTTCCTCAATCAGCCCCAGCATTTT

clone_size: .
j_call: TRBJ2-2
v_call: TRBV18
d_call: .
cdr3_aa: CASSPPSTRSGELFF
cdr3_nt: TGTGCCAGCTCACCGCCGAGTACTAGGTCCGGGGAGCTGTTTTTT

clone_size: .
j_call: TRBJ2-5
v_call: TRBV9
d_call: TRBD2
cdr3_aa: CASSVGASGGLETQYF
cdr3_nt: TGTGCCAGCAGCGTAGGAGCTAGCGGGGGGTTGGAGACCCAGTACTTC

clone_size: few
j_call: TRBJ2-7
v_call: TRBV19
d_call: TRBD1
cdr3_aa: CASSIDTGTGVSYEQYF
cdr3_nt: TGTGCCAGTAGTATAGACACCGGGACAGGGGTCTCCTACGAGCAGTACTTC

clone_size: once
j_call: TRBJ2-4
v_call: TRBV4-3
d_call: TRBD1
cdr3_aa: CASSQDSGQGAPWDPKNIQYF
cdr3_nt: TGCGCCAGCAGCCAAGATAGCGGACAGGGGGCCCCTTGGGACCCCAAAAACATTCAGTACTTC

clone_size: .
j_call: TRBJ1-1
v_call: TRBV9
d_call: TRBD1
cdr3_aa: CASSVEGQGRTEAFF
cdr3_nt: TGTGCCAGCAGCGTAGAAGGACAGGGGAGAACTGAAGCTTTCTTT

clone_size: few
j_call: TRBJ2-3
v_call: TRBV7-2
d_call: TRBD2
cdr3_aa: CASRLGLAGGLTDTQYF
cdr3_nt: TGTGCCAGCAGACTCGGACTAGCGGGGGGTCTTACAGATACGCAGTATTTT

clone_size: .
j_call: TRBJ2-3
v_call: TRBV7-9
d_call: .
cdr3_aa: CASSLIIPTYTDTQYF
cdr3_nt: TGTGCCAGCAGCTTAATCATTCCTACCTACACAGATACGCAGTATTTT

clone_size: few
j_call: TRBJ2-1
v_call: TRBV28
d_call: TRBD2
cdr3_aa: CASRRTSGRSNEQFF
cdr3_nt: TGTGCCAGCAGAAGGACTAGCGGGAGGAGCAATGAGCAGTTCTTC